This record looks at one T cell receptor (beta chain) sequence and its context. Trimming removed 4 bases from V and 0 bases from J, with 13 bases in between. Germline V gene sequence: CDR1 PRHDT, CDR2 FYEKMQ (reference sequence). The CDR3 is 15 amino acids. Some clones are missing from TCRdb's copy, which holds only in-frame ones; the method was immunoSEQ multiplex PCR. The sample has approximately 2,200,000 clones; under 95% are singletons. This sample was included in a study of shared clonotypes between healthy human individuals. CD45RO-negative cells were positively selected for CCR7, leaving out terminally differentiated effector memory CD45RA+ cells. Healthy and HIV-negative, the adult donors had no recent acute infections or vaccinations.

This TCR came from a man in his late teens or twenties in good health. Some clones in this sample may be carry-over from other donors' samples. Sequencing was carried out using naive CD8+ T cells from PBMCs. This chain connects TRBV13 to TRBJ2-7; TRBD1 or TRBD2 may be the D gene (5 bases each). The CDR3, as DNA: TGTGCCAGCAGCTCGTCCGGGACGGGCTCCTACGAGCAGTACTTC. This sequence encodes CASSSSGTGSYEQYF.